The source of this T cell receptor beta chain is a study of CD8 T cells in Susac syndrome. A quantity of roughly 0.5 to 1 ug RNA underwent reverse transcription using random hexamers. TCRdb ran MiXCR on the immunoSEQ multiplex PCR reads and lists one entry per CDR3 protein. The table lists under 200,000 distinct CDR3 sequences, 93% of them singletons. V was shortened by 5 bases and J by 9 bases, with 14 bases between the two germline ends. The CDR3 runs 14 residues. Germline assignment: CDR1 SGHTA and CDR2 FQGNSA. The chain recombines TRBV7-2 with TRBJ1-6; no firm D call. The source is a human donor in good health. Sequenced sample: CD4+ T cells from PBMCs. The CDR3 is CASSPLSEFSPLHF. The CDR3 DNA reads TGTGCCAGCAGCCCGCTGTCAGAATTTTCACCCCTCCACTTT.